This T cell receptor (beta chain) appears in the sequencing data of a study of beta chain features in type 1 diabetes. Whole-study findings and limits: There were fewer insertions and more deletions at the VDJ junctions of type 1 diabetes patients.

As regards this clone: The antigen is unknown.

Germline V gene lookup returns CDR1 GTSNPN and CDR2 SVGIG (reference sequence). The V end was cut by 1 base, the J end by 4 bases, with 10 bases between. CDR3 size: 13 residues. Of the isolated RNA, all was reverse transcribed, and so the sequenced material was expressed TCRB transcripts. Here immunoSEQ multiplex PCR was the method, and the copy in TCRdb shows in-frame clones only, minus some. The repertoire consists of around 350,000 clones, with over 10% occurring once and the leading ten covering less than 0.02%. This rearrangement joins TRBV30 to TRBJ1-2; a possible D gene is TRBD1 (6 bases). The specimen was naive CD4+ T cells from blood. The sequence was collected from a man in his late teens or twenties in good health. The CDR3 sequence is CAWSGAGVYGYTF. The CDR3 DNA is TGTGCCTGGAGTGGGGCAGGGGTCTATGGCTACACCTTC.